The clone carrying this TCR beta chain was counted only a few times. TCRdb re-analysed the RT-PCR reads in MiXCR, keeping a single row per CDR3 protein. The sample lists about 680,000 distinct CDR3 sequences, approximately 15% occurring once. The CDR3 runs 12 residues. The germline CDR1 and CDR2 sequences are SNHLY and FYNNEI. The ends lost 6 bases at V and 4 bases at J; junction bases unmatched: 1. The source is a female donor in good health, serving as a healthy control. The sequencing input was memory CD4+ T cells from blood. V is TRBV2 and J is TRBJ2-3, with 7 bases lining up with TRBD1. CDR3 in amino acids: CASRDRSDTQYF. In DNA form, the CDR3 reads TGTGCCAGCAGGGACAGGTCAGATACGCAGTATTTT.